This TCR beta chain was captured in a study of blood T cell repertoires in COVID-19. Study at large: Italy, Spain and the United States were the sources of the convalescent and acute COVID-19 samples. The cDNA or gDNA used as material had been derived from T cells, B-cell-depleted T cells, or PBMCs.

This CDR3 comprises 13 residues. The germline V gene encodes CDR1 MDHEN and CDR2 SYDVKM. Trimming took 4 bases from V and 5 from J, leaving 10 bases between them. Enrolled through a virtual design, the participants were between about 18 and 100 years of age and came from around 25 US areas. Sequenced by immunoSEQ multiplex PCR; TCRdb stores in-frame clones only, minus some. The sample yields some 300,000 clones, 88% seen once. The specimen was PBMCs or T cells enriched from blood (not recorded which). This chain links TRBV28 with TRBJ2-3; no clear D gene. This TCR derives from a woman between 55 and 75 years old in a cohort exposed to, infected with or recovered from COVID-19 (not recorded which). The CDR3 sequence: CASSSFSRDTQYF. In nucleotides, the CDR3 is TGTGCCAGCAGTTCCTTCTCCAGAGATACGCAGTATTTT.